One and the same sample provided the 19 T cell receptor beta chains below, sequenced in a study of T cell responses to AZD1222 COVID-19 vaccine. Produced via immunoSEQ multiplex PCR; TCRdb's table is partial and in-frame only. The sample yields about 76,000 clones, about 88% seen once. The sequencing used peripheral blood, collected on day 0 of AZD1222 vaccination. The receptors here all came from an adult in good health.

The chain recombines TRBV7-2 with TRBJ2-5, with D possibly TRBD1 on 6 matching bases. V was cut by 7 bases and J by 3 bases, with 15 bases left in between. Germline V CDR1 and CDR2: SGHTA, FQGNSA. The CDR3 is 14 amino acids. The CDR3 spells CASTGDQAEETQYF. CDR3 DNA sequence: TGTGCCAGCACAGGGGACCAAGCGGAAGAGACCCAGTACTTC.

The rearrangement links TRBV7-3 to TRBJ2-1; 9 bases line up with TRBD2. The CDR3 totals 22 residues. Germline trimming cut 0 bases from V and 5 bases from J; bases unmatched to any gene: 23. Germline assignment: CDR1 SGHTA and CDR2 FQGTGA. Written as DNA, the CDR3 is TGTGCCAGCAGCTTAACGTTTCTAGCGGGACCAACACGAACAACAAAAGACAATGAGCAGTTCTTC. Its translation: CASSLTFLAGPTRTTKDNEQFF.

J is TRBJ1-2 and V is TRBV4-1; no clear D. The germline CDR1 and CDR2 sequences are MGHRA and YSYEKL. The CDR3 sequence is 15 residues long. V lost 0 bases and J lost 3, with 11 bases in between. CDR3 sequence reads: CASSQDPGIDYGYTF. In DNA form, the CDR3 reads TGCGCCAGCAGCCAAGATCCGGGGATCGACTATGGCTACACCTTC.

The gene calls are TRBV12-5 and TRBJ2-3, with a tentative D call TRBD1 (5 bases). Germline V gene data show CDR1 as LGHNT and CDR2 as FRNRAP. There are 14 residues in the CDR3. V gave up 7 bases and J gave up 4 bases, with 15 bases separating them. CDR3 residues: CASARAWGADTQYF. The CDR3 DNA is TGTGCTAGTGCCCGAGCCTGGGGCGCAGATACGCAGTATTTT.

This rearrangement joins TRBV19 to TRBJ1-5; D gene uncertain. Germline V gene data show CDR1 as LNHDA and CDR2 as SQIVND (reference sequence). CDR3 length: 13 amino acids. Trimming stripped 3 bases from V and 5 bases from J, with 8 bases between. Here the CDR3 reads CASSISRDQPQHF. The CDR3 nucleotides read TGTGCCAGTAGTATTTCGCGGGATCAGCCCCAGCATTTT.

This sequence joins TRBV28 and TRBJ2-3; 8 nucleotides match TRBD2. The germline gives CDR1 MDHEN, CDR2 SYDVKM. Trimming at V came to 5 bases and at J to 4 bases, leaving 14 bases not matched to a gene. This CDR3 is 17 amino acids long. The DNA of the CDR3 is TGTGCCAGCAGTCCTTTCTCGGGGGGGCGATTGTCAGATACGCAGTATTTT. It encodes CASSPFSGGRLSDTQYF.

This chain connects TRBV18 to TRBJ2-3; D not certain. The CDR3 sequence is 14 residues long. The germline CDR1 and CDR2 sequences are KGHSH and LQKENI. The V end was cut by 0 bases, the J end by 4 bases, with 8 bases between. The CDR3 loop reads CASSPPGDSDTQYF. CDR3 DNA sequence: TGTGCCAGCTCACCACCGGGTGATTCAGATACGCAGTATTTT.

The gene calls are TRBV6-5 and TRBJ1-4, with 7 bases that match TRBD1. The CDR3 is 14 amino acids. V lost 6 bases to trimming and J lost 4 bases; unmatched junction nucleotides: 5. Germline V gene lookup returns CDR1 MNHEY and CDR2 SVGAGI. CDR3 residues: CASRRTGFNEKLFF. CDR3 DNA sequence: TGTGCCAGCAGACGGACAGGCTTTAATGAAAAACTGTTTTTT.

The CDR3 coding sequence is TGTGCCAGTAGTCGGACAGGGGGAACTGAAGCTTTCTTT. This gives the protein CASSRTGGTEAFF. The genes are TRBV19 and TRBJ1-1; 10 bases match TRBD1. The V gene's germline CDR1 is LNHDA and CDR2 SQIVND (reference sequence). V lost 5 bases to trimming and J lost 5 bases; unmatched junction nucleotides: 2. The CDR3 extends over 13 amino acids.

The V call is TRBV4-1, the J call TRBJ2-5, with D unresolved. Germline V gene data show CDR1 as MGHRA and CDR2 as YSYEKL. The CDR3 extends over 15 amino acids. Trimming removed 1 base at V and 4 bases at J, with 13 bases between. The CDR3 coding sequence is TGCGCCAGCAGCCAAGGGGTGGGGTATAGAGAGACCCAGTACTTC. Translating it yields CASSQGVGYRETQYF.

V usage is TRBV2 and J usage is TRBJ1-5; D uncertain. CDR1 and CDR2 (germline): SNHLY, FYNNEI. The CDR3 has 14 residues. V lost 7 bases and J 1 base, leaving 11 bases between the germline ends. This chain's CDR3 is CASKLGGSNQPQHF. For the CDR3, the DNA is TGTGCCAGCAAACTAGGAGGGAGCAATCAGCCCCAGCATTTT. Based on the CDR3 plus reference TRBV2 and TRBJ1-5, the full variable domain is EPEVTQTPSHQVTQMGQEVILRCVPISNHLYFYWYRQILGQKVEFLVSFYNNEISEKSEIFDDQFSVERPDGSNFTLKIRSTKLEDSAMYFCASKLGGSNQPQHFGDGTRLSIL.

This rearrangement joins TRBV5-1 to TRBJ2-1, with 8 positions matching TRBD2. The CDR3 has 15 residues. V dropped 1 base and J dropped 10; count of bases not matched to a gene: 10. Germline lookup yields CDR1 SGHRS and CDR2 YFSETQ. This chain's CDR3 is CASSLMAGGGGEQFF. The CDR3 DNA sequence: TGCGCCAGCAGCTTGATGGCGGGGGGTGGTGGGGAGCAGTTCTTC.

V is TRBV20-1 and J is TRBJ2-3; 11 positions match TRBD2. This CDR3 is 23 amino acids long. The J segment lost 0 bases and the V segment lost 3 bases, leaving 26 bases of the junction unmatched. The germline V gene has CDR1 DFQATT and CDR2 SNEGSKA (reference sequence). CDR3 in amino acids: CSASAVGLAWGTSGYTSTDTQYF. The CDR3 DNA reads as TGCAGTGCTAGTGCGGTCGGTCTCGCCTGGGGGACTAGCGGATACACTAGCACAGATACGCAGTATTTT.

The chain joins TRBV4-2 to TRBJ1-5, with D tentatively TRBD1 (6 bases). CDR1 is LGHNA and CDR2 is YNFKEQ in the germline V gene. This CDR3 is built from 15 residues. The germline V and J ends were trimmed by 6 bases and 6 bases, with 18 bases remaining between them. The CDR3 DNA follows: TGTGCCAGCAGGGGTGGTGAGGGGGGAGGTCAGCCCCAGCATTTT. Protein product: CASRGGEGGGQPQHF.

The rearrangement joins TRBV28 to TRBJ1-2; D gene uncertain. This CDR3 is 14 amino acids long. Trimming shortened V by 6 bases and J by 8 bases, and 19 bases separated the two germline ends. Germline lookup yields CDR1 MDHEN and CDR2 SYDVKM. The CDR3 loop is CASSRPDLPGGYTF. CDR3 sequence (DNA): TGTGCCAGCAGCCGACCGGACCTCCCCGGGGGCTACACCTTC.

The CDR3 sequence is CAIGGQGYNEQFF. The CDR3 nucleotides read TGTGCCATCGGGGGACAGGGCTACAATGAGCAGTTCTTC. The V call is TRBV10-3, the J call TRBJ2-1; TRBD1 matches at 9 bases. Germline CDR1 ENHRY, CDR2 SYGVKD. This CDR3 comprises 13 residues. J was trimmed by 3 bases and V by 8 bases; bases with no gene match: 2.

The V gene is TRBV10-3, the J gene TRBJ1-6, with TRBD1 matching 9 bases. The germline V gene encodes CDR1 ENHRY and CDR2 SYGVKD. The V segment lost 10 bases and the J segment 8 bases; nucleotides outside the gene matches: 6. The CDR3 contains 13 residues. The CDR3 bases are TGTGCCACCGGGGACAGGGAGGATTCACCCCTCCACTTT. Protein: CATGDREDSPLHF.

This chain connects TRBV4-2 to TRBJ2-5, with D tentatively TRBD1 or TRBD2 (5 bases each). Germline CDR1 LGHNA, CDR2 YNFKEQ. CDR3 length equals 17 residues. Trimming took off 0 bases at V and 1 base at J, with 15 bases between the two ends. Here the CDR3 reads CASSQDGAGGFQETQYF. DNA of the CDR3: TGTGCCAGCAGCCAAGATGGGGCGGGTGGTTTCCAAGAGACCCAGTACTTC.

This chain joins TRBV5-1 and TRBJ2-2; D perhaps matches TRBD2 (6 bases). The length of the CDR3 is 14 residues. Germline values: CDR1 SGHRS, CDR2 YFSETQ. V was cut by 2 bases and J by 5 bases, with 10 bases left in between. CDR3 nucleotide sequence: TGCGCCAGCAGCTTTAGCGGAGCGACCGGGGAGCTGTTTTTT. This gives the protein CASSFSGATGELFF.